The 11 T cell receptor beta chains below all came from one sample that was sequenced in a study of early T cells in non-severe SARS-CoV-2 infection. TCRdb called the 5' RACE reads again in MiXCR, with one record for every CDR3 protein. The sample carries about 64,000 distinct CDR3 sequences, roughly 12% recorded once. The sequencing here drew on whole blood, taken at baseline. The source of these receptors is an adult who was a healthcare worker with PCR-confirmed SARS-CoV-2 infection or an uninfected control (not recorded which).

The rearrangement links TRBV6-5 to TRBJ2-7; unclear D gene. With 0 bases removed from V and 4 bases from J, the gap between germline ends came to 7 bases. The CDR3 loop spans 13 amino acids. In germline, CDR1 is MNHEY, CDR2 SVGAGI. Here the CDR3 DNA reads TGTGCCAGCAGTTACTCGGTAGAGTACGAGCAGTACTTC. It encodes CASSYSVEYEQYF.

The sample holds one count of this clonotype. Written as DNA, the CDR3 is TGCGCCAGCAGCCAGGATAATTCACCCCTCCACTTT. This gives the protein CASSQDNSPLHF. This chain links TRBV4-3 with TRBJ1-6, with unresolved D. This CDR3 contains 12 residues. The germline V gene has CDR1 LGHNA and CDR2 YSLEER. Between the trimmed V and J ends, which lost 3 bases and 5 bases, there was a span of 2 bases.

As for this clonotype: The conserved final phenylalanine or tryptophan is absent from the CDR3, which likely points to a read error. This chain links TRBV27 with TRBJ2-1; D tentatively fits TRBD1 or TRBD2 (5 bases each). The length of the CDR3 is 16 residues. Looked up from germline, CDR1 is MNHEY and CDR2 is SMNVEV (reference sequence). Trimming stripped 7 bases from V and 6 bases from J, with 22 bases between. CDR3 sequence (DNA): TGTGCCAGCACCCTTATACCGGGACGGCGCCCCAATGAGCAGTTCTCC. It is translated as CASTLIPGRRPNEQFS.

Only a few counts were recorded for this clonotype. This chain connects TRBV20-1 to TRBJ1-2; D uncertain. V lost 0 bases and J 3 bases, leaving 8 bases between the germline ends. The germline gives CDR1 DFQATT, CDR2 SNEGSKA (reference sequence). CDR3 size: 13 residues. The CDR3, as DNA: TGCAGTGCTAGAGAGGGCCGGGACTATGGCTACACCTTC. Protein: CSAREGRDYGYTF.

This clonotype was recorded many times. This chain connects TRBV11-2 to TRBJ2-1; D not resolved. The V and J ends lost 4 bases and 0 bases respectively, with 16 bases between them. Germline lookup yields CDR1 SGHAT and CDR2 FQNNGV. This CDR3 has 17 amino acids. For the CDR3, the DNA is TGTGCCAGCAGCTCTTTTGCCGGCCGCCACTCCTACAATGAGCAGTTCTTC. Its translation is CASSSFAGRHSYNEQFF. The full variable domain, rest sourced from reference TRBV11-2 and TRBJ2-1, is EAGVAQSPRYKIIEKRQSVAFWCNPISGHATLYWYQQILGQGPKLLIQFQNNGVVDDSQLPKDRFSAERLKGVDSTLKIQPAKLEDSAVYLCASSSFAGRHSYNEQFFGPGTRLTVL.

This clonotype showed up just a few times. The rearrangement links TRBV20-1 to TRBJ2-3, with D perhaps TRBD1 or TRBD2 (6 bases each). Germline loops: CDR1 DFQATT, CDR2 SNEGSKA (reference sequence). There are 20 residues in the CDR3. The ends were cut back, 0 bases at V and 2 bases at J, with 27 bases in the middle. The CDR3 bases are TGCAGTGCTAGAGATGGGGGGCGGGGTACCCTCCGCCCTCACACAGATACGCAGTATTTT. It encodes CSARDGGRGTLRPHTDTQYF.

This clonotype occurred a few times. The chain couples TRBV5-4 to TRBJ1-2, with D perhaps TRBD1 (6 bases). The V gene lost 4 bases and the J gene lost 3 bases, with 16 bases spanning the gap. This CDR3 has 15 residues. In germline, CDR1 is SGHNT, CDR2 YYREEE (reference sequence). The CDR3 loop is CASSTQTGLDYGYTF. The CDR3 DNA is TGTGCCAGCAGCACCCAAACAGGGCTAGACTATGGCTACACCTTC.

This clonotype came up a few times. The CDR3 DNA reads TGTGCCAGCAGCTACCTTAGCGGGGACTCCTACAATGAGCAGTTCTTC. This translates into CASSYLSGDSYNEQFF. V and J are TRBV11-2 and TRBJ2-1, with 8 bases that match TRBD2. The CDR3 sequence is 16 residues long. V lost 4 bases, J lost 0 bases, and 5 bases stayed unmatched. Per the germline V gene, CDR1 is SGHAT and CDR2 is FQNNGV.

This rearrangement joins TRBV7-2 to TRBJ2-6; 7 nucleotides line up with TRBD2. This CDR3 is built from 15 residues. V trimming: 6 bases; J trimming: 2 bases; junction bases outside the gene matches: 4. The germline V gene has CDR1 SGHTA and CDR2 FQGNSA. The CDR3 spells CASSWRGTGANVLTF. CDR3 nucleotide sequence: TGTGCCAGCAGTTGGCGGGGGACTGGGGCCAACGTCCTGACTTTC.

The rearrangement links TRBV6-4 to TRBJ2-1, with D possibly TRBD1 on 6 matching bases. The CDR3 extends over 15 amino acids. The germline V and J ends were trimmed by 2 bases and 5 bases, with 13 bases remaining between them. Germline values: CDR1 MRHNA, CDR2 SNTAGT. CDR3 protein: CASSDREGGNNEQFF. CDR3 bases: TGTGCCAGCAGTGACCGGGAAGGGGGTAACAATGAGCAGTTCTTC.

The chain employs TRBV10-3 and TRBJ1-2; 8 nucleotides match TRBD1. V trimming: 0 bases; J trimming: 2 bases; junction bases outside the gene matches: 5. Germline V CDR1 and CDR2: ENHRY, SYGVKD. The CDR3 has 16 residues. In nucleotides, the CDR3 is TGTGCCATCAGTGAGTCGGCTCCAGGGGGCAACTATGGCTACACCTTC. It specifies CAISESAPGGNYGYTF.